A single sample gave rise to the 20 T cell receptor beta chains below, sequenced in a study of technical replicates of blood from a few donors. Data came from immunoSEQ multiplex PCR; TCRdb stores just in-frame clones and leaves some out. The table has 79,000 or so clones, about 91% seen once; the top ten hold around 0.26%. Input material: T cells isolated from PBMCs. All receptors derive from a human donor in good health.

The chain is built from TRBV19 and TRBJ2-1, with TRBD2 identical over 13 bases. The CDR3 sequence is 14 residues long. V dropped 4 bases and J dropped 10; count of bases not matched to a gene: 4. CDR1 and CDR2 (germline): LNHDA, SQIVND (reference sequence). The CDR3 nucleotides read TGTGCCAGTAGTAGACTAGCGGGAGGTGGAGAGCAGTTCTTC. Translating gives CASSRLAGGGEQFF.

The chain is built from TRBV7-9 and TRBJ2-3, with 9 nucleotides matching TRBD1. V was pared by 4 bases and J by 0 bases, with 5 bases of the junction left unmatched. Germline-derived CDR1 and CDR2 are SEHNR and FQNEAQ (reference sequence). The CDR3 covers 16 residues. CDR3 DNA: TGTGCCAGCAGCTGGGGGACAGGGATAAGCACAGATACGCAGTATTTT. This sequence encodes CASSWGTGISTDTQYF.

This clone was seen a few times. The rearrangement links TRBV30 to TRBJ1-6; D is perhaps TRBD1 (6 bases). CDR3 size: 14 residues. Germline-derived CDR1 and CDR2 are GTSNPN and SVGIG (reference sequence). The germline V and J ends were trimmed by 5 bases and 1 base, with 9 bases remaining between them. DNA for the CDR3: TGTGCCTGGTCAGGGGATTCCTATAATTCACCCCTCCACTTT. Residues: CAWSGDSYNSPLHF.

The rearrangement links TRBV4-1 to TRBJ1-1, with TRBD1 identical over 7 bases. This CDR3 contains 13 residues. With V trimmed by 4 bases and J by 4 bases, 3 bases remained unmatched. Germline assignment: CDR1 MGHRA and CDR2 YSYEKL. CDR3 DNA sequence: TGCGCCAGCAGCCTGACAGGGAGCACTGAAGCTTTCTTT. Translating gives CASSLTGSTEAFF.

The CDR3 DNA reads TGTGCCAGCAGTTTACGGGAGGGGACGGACATTCAGTACTTC. It codes for CASSLREGTDIQYF. This chain connects TRBV28 to TRBJ2-4; 8 bases are shared with TRBD2. The CDR3 extends over 14 amino acids. Germline CDR1 and CDR2: MDHEN and SYDVKM. The J segment lost 8 bases and the V segment lost 2 bases, leaving 5 bases of the junction unmatched.

The chain uses TRBV18 and TRBJ2-6, with 8 bases identical to TRBD2. The germline gives CDR1 KGHSH, CDR2 LQKENI. The CDR3 totals 18 residues. With 5 bases clipped from V and 1 base from J, the junction kept 10 bases outside the gene matches. In DNA form, the CDR3 reads TGTGCCAGCTCAATCATAGCGGGACACCAATCTGGGGCCAACGTCCTGACTTTC. This sequence encodes CASSIIAGHQSGANVLTF.

This clone has a single count. This rearrangement joins TRBV7-6 to TRBJ1-5, with TRBD1 matching 8 bases. Germline CDR1 and CDR2: SGHVS and FNYEAQ. With 5 bases clipped from V and 4 bases from J, the junction kept 10 bases outside the gene matches. The CDR3 is 16 amino acids. The DNA for the CDR3 is TGTGCCAGCAGCCCTGGACAGGGTGGCCATAATCAGCCCCAGCATTTT. Its translation is CASSPGQGGHNQPQHF.

Written as DNA, the CDR3 is TGTGCCAGCAGCTTAGGTTCAATCGAGCAGTTCTTC. This codes for CASSLGSIEQFF. The chain uses TRBV7-8 and TRBJ2-1; the D is unclear. The germline gives CDR1 SGHVS, CDR2 FQNEAQ. The V end lost 1 base, the J end lost 10 bases, and 8 bases lay between the germline ends. This CDR3 region has 12 residues. The full variable domain, with the rest looked up from reference TRBV7-8 and TRBJ2-1, is GAGVSQSPRYKVAKRGQDVALRCDPISGHVSLFWYQQALGQGPEFLTYFQNEAQLDKSGLPSDRFFAERPEGSVSTLKIQRTQQEDSAVYLCASSLGSIEQFFGPGTRLTVL.

This clone was observed a single time. The rearrangement uses TRBV11-3 and TRBJ2-1, with D possibly matching TRBD1 (6 bases). Per the germline V gene, CDR1 is SGHNT and CDR2 is YENEEA. The CDR3 has 16 residues. With 5 bases removed from V and 1 base from J, the gap between germline ends came to 15 bases. The CDR3, as DNA: TGTGCCAGCAGCGCCGGCAGGGGTCAATCCTACAATGAGCAGTTCTTC. It specifies CASSAGRGQSYNEQFF.

The rearrangement links TRBV21-1 to TRBJ2-1; the listed D gene, TRBD2, was not tested against the DNA. TRBV21-1 is noted as a pseudogene. The CDR3 length is 18 residues. This chain's CDR3 is CASSKRLAGPRRHNEQFF. CDR3 nucleotide sequence: TGTGCCAGCAGCAAAAGACTAGCGGGCCCGAGAAGACACAATGAGCAGTTCTTC.

The J gene is TRBJ1-1, the V gene TRBV18; D might be TRBD1 (5 bases). The CDR3 loop spans 16 amino acids. Germline loops: CDR1 KGHSH, CDR2 LQKENI. V was trimmed by 2 bases and J by 8 bases, leaving 21 bases between them. Here the CDR3 DNA reads TGTGCCAGCTCACCATCGTCGGGGGTCGATACCCAAGAAGCTTTCTTT. Translating gives CASSPSSGVDTQEAFF. The full variable domain, in which reference TRBV18 and TRBJ1-1 provide the parts outside the CDR3, is NAGVMQNPRHLVRRRGQEARLRCSPMKGHSHVYWYRQLPEEGLKFMVYLQKENIIDESGMPKERFSAEFPKEGPSILRIQQVVRGDSAAYFCASSPSSGVDTQEAFFGQGTRLTVV.

The rearrangement links TRBV7-6 to TRBJ1-4, with 8 bases that match TRBD1. Trimming cost V 5 bases and J 4 bases; bases outside gene matches: 6. This CDR3 contains 15 residues. Germline V lookup: CDR1 SGHVS, CDR2 FNYEAQ. The CDR3 reads CASSKAGQGNEKLFF. The CDR3 DNA sequence: TGTGCCAGCAGCAAAGCAGGACAGGGTAATGAAAAACTGTTTTTT.

The table lists this clone with a few counts. This sequence joins TRBV9 and TRBJ1-1; TRBD1 agrees at 7 bases. Germline loops: CDR1 SGDLS, CDR2 YYNGEE. The CDR3 runs to 14 residues. With V trimmed by 3 bases and J by 3 bases, 5 bases remained unmatched. In nucleotides, the CDR3 is TGTGCCAGCAGCGCCCAAACAGGGGACACTGAAGCTTTCTTT. The encoded protein is CASSAQTGDTEAFF.

The chain has TRBV7-8 and TRBJ1-2; D is possibly TRBD1 (5 bases). The V gene's germline CDR1 is SGHVS and CDR2 FQNEAQ. The CDR3 extends over 14 amino acids. The V end lost 1 base, the J end lost 9 bases, and 15 bases lay between the germline ends. The CDR3 DNA reads TGTGCCAGCAGCTTAGACCAGGGTGATAGTCGCTACACCTTC. Translated: CASSLDQGDSRYTF.

CDR3 in amino acids: CASRGPGGSRDTEAFF. In nucleotides, the CDR3 is TGTGCCAGCAGGGGGCCAGGGGGCAGTCGGGACACTGAAGCTTTCTTT. The gene calls are TRBV21-1 and TRBJ1-1; TRBD1 was called by the table and not checked on the DNA. TRBV21-1 is classified as a pseudogene. The CDR3 consists of 16 residues.

The genes are TRBV6-5 and TRBJ2-6; the D gene is possibly TRBD1 (6 bases). V lost 9 bases and J 0 bases, leaving 9 bases between the germline ends. Germline V gives CDR1 MNHEY, CDR2 SVGAGI. This CDR3 contains 14 residues. The CDR3 reads CASGQNSGANVLTF. The CDR3 DNA reads TGTGCCAGTGGACAGAACTCTGGGGCCAACGTCCTGACTTTC.

The V and J genes are TRBV6-5 and TRBJ1-2; TRBD1 aligns across 8 bases. The CDR3 consists of 14 residues. From germline, CDR1 is MNHEY and CDR2 SVGAGI. V trimming: 3 bases; J trimming: 2 bases; junction bases outside the gene matches: 2. CDR3 DNA sequence: TGTGCCAGCAGTTATCAGGGGGCCAACTATGGCTACACCTTC. Its translation: CASSYQGANYGYTF.

V and J are TRBV9 and TRBJ2-3; 7 nucleotides match TRBD1. This CDR3 comprises 15 residues. J was trimmed by 0 bases and V by 4 bases; bases with no gene match: 5. Germline V gene lookup returns CDR1 SGDLS and CDR2 YYNGEE. CDR3 nucleotide sequence: TGTGCCAGCAGCACTGGGACAGTTAGCACAGATACGCAGTATTTT. It specifies CASSTGTVSTDTQYF.

This sequence joins TRBV5-6 and TRBJ2-3, with D perhaps matching TRBD2 (6 bases). The ends were cut back, 2 bases at V and 5 bases at J, with 12 bases in the middle. Germline CDR1 reads SGHDT; CDR2 reads YYEEEE. The CDR3 extends over 14 amino acids. CDR3 amino acids: CASSFRAGGDTQYF. The CDR3 DNA reads as TGTGCCAGCAGCTTCCGGGCCGGGGGAGATACGCAGTATTTT.

The rearrangement links TRBV9 to TRBJ2-7; 8 bases align to TRBD1. The CDR3 length is 16 residues. The V gene's germline CDR1 is SGDLS and CDR2 YYNGEE. Losses at the gene ends were 3 bases for V and 1 base for J; bases not matched to a gene: 9. CDR3 nucleotides: TGTGCCAGCAGCGCTGCCCCGGGACAGGCTTCCTACGAGCAGTACTTC. The encoded protein is CASSAAPGQASYEQYF.